Presented here are 32 T cell receptor beta chains from one specimen sequenced in a study of T cell repertoires in cytomegalovirus infection. Each CDR3 protein is one row after TCRdb ran MiXCR on the reads. This sample carries around 900,000 distinct CDR3 sequences, approximately 31% of them seen once, and the ten largest clones take about an eighth. These receptors have no known antigen. The sample in question was cultured CD8+ T cells from PBMCs, obtained from culture after CMV antigen stimulation. These receptor sequences come from a human donor in good health (CMV status not recorded). Some clones in this sample may be carry-over from other donors' samples.

The chain combines TRBV6-1 with TRBJ2-7; a weak D match, TRBD1 (5 bases). This CDR3 has 13 amino acids. Germline values: CDR1 MNHNS, CDR2 SASEGT. V was trimmed by 1 base and J by 4 bases, leaving 8 bases between them. CDR3 protein: CASSEEQVYEQYV. The CDR3 coding sequence is TGTGCCAGCAGTGAAGAACAGGTATACGAGCAGTACGTC.

This clonotype came up a few times. CDR3 nucleotides: TGTGCCAGTAGTATTGGTACAGGGAAGCAGCCCCAGCATTTT. Its translation is CASSIGTGKQPQHF. V and J are TRBV19 and TRBJ1-5, with D perhaps TRBD1 (6 bases). V was cut by 3 bases and J by 7 bases, with 13 bases left in between. Germline lookup yields CDR1 LNHDA and CDR2 SQIVND (reference sequence). The CDR3 has 14 residues. The full variable domain, with the rest looked up from reference TRBV19 and TRBJ1-5, is DGGITQSPKYLFRKEGQNVTLSCEQNLNHDAMYWYRQDPGQGLRLIYYSQIVNDFQKGDIAEGYSVSREKKESFPLTVTSAQKNPTAFYLCASSIGTGKQPQHFGDGTRLSIL.

The chain joins TRBV27 to TRBJ1-2; no firm D call. V lost 6 bases, J lost 0 bases, and 17 bases lay in between. Germline V lookup: CDR1 MNHEY, CDR2 SMNVEV (reference sequence). The CDR3 has 16 residues. The CDR3 sequence: CASRVTPLRANYGYTF. As DNA, the CDR3 is TGTGCCAGCAGAGTCACACCTTTAAGGGCTAACTATGGCTACACCTTC.

This clonotype has ten or more counts. The chain is built from TRBV7-9 and TRBJ2-3; 8 bases are a match to TRBD2. Looked up from germline, CDR1 is SEHNR and CDR2 is FQNEAQ (reference sequence). The CDR3 runs 16 residues. V was pared by 6 bases and J by 3 bases, with 11 bases of the junction left unmatched. The CDR3, as DNA: TGTGCCAGCAGTACAACAGCGGGAGCTCATACAGATACGCAGTATTTT. It translates to CASSTTAGAHTDTQYF. Together with reference TRBV7-9 and TRBJ2-3, the CDR3 gives the full variable domain: DTGVSQNPRHKITKRGQNVTFRCDPISEHNRLYWYRQTLGQGPEFLTYFQNEAQLEKSRLLSDRFSAERPKGSFSTLEIQRTEQGDSAMYLCASSTTAGAHTDTQYFGPGTRLTVL.

This sequence joins TRBV4-3 and TRBJ2-1; the D gene is possibly TRBD2 (6 bases). V gave up 0 bases and J gave up 12 bases, with 18 bases separating them. The CDR3 has 15 residues. Germline V gives CDR1 LGHNA, CDR2 YSLEER. The CDR3 loop reads CASSQDKRERDWQFF. CDR3 DNA sequence: TGCGCCAGCAGCCAAGATAAAAGGGAACGGGACTGGCAGTTCTTC.

This clonotype was counted ten times or more. The chain has TRBV4-1 and TRBJ1-1, with D unresolved. This CDR3 is built from 16 residues. The germline V and J ends were trimmed by 0 bases and 0 bases, with 11 bases remaining between them. In germline, CDR1 is MGHRA, CDR2 YSYEKL. The DNA of the CDR3 is TGCGCCAGCAGCCAAGATCAGACAACGATGAACACTGAAGCTTTCTTT. The encoded protein is CASSQDQTTMNTEAFF.

V is TRBV28 and J is TRBJ2-2; TRBD2 matches at 9 bases. This CDR3 has 18 residues. The junction had 9 bases not matched to a gene; V was cut back by 4 bases and J by 0 bases. Germline CDR1 reads MDHEN; CDR2 reads SYDVKM. The CDR3 loop is CASSWARLAAPNTGELFF. The CDR3, as DNA: TGTGCCAGCAGTTGGGCCCGACTAGCGGCCCCGAACACCGGGGAGCTGTTTTTT.

The V gene is TRBV7-9, the J gene TRBJ2-1; tentatively, D is TRBD1 (6 bases). The CDR3 covers 16 residues. Trimming cost V 2 bases and J 4 bases, with 15 bases left between them. The germline CDR1 and CDR2 sequences are SEHNR and FQNEAQ (reference sequence). DNA of the CDR3: TGTGCCAGCAGCTTAACCTTTGGGGGCCAATACAATGAGCAGTTCTTC. As protein: CASSLTFGGQYNEQFF.

J is TRBJ2-1 and V is TRBV12-5, with no clear D. The germline V and J ends were trimmed by 6 bases and 0 bases, with 6 bases remaining between them. CDR1 and CDR2 from the germline V gene are LGHNT and FRNRAP. The CDR3 loop spans 13 amino acids. Written as DNA, the CDR3 is TGTGCTAGTGGCCAGACCTCCTACAATGAGCAGTTCTTC. It codes for CASGQTSYNEQFF.

The chain uses TRBV6-5 and TRBJ2-3; tentatively, D is TRBD1 (6 bases). From germline, CDR1 is MNHEY and CDR2 SVGAGI. The germline V and J ends were trimmed by 7 bases and 6 bases, with 20 bases remaining between them. The CDR3 totals 15 residues. DNA of the CDR3: TGTGCCAGCACCGCCTTACTTACAGGGTCCGATACGCAGTATTTT. Its translation is CASTALLTGSDTQYF.

This clonotype was seen repeatedly, ten times or more. The V call is TRBV28, the J call TRBJ1-3; 7 bases align to TRBD1. Germline V gene data show CDR1 as MDHEN and CDR2 as SYDVKM. The CDR3 totals 14 residues. Unmatched junction bases numbered 7, after V lost 7 bases and J lost 4 bases. The CDR3 protein is CASIRGGYGNTIYF. The CDR3 nucleotides are TGTGCCAGCATCAGGGGGGGGTACGGAAACACCATATATTTT.

This clonotype has more than one count but fewer than ten. V usage is TRBV20-1 and J usage is TRBJ1-4; the D gene is possibly TRBD1 (5 bases). The germline CDR1 and CDR2 sequences are DFQATT and SNEGSKA (reference sequence). The ends were cut back, 0 bases at V and 4 bases at J, with 9 bases in the middle. This CDR3 has 14 residues. The CDR3 sequence is CSARDPGGNEKLFF. The CDR3 DNA follows: TGCAGTGCTAGAGATCCCGGGGGTAATGAAAAACTGTTTTTT.

A few counts support this clonotype. The J gene is TRBJ2-7, the V gene TRBV12-3 or TRBV12-4; the D gene is possibly TRBD2 (5 bases). There are 14 residues in the CDR3. V lost 5 bases, J lost 4 bases, and 15 bases lay in between. CDR3 residues: CASSPWTGGYEQYF. The DNA of the CDR3 is TGTGCCAGCAGTCCCTGGACTGGTGGGTACGAGCAGTACTTC.

This clonotype has a handful of counts. The chain links TRBV6-5 to TRBJ1-4, with no clear D. Germline assignment: CDR1 MNHEY and CDR2 SVGAGI. V shed 1 base and J shed 2 bases, with 20 bases lying between them. The length of the CDR3 is 19 residues. The CDR3 sequence: CASSYFPPGGDVTNEKLFF. In DNA, the CDR3 is TGTGCCAGCAGTTACTTCCCCCCAGGCGGGGATGTCACTAATGAAAAACTGTTTTTT.

The chain is built from TRBV7-8 and TRBJ2-3; 13 bases align to TRBD2. Trimming at V came to 1 base and at J to 4 bases, leaving 5 bases not matched to a gene. The CDR3 length is 17 residues. From germline, CDR1 is SGHVS and CDR2 FQNEAQ. In DNA form, the CDR3 reads TGTGCCAGCAGCTTAGAAGGACTAGCGGGGGCAGCAGATACGCAGTATTTT. Its translation: CASSLEGLAGAADTQYF. The whole variable domain, remainder taken from reference TRBV7-8 and TRBJ2-3, is GAGVSQSPRYKVAKRGQDVALRCDPISGHVSLFWYQQALGQGPEFLTYFQNEAQLDKSGLPSDRFFAERPEGSVSTLKIQRTQQEDSAVYLCASSLEGLAGAADTQYFGPGTRLTVL.

J is TRBJ1-1 and V is TRBV4-3; D gene unclear. Trimming removed 0 bases at V and 6 bases at J, with 26 bases between. This CDR3 region has 19 residues. Looked up from germline, CDR1 is LGHNA and CDR2 is YSLEER. Here the CDR3 DNA reads TGCGCCAGCAGCCAAGAAGGACCGGGCGGGAGCCCGAACGGCGCTGAAGCTTTCTTT. Its protein is CASSQEGPGGSPNGAEAFF.

The rearrangement joins TRBV27 to TRBJ2-1, with TRBD2 matching 9 bases. V gave up 2 bases and J gave up 3 bases; unmatched junction bases: 5. The CDR3 is 16 residues long. The germline CDR1 and CDR2 sequences are MNHEY and SMNVEV (reference sequence). As DNA, the CDR3 is TGTGCCAGCAGTTTAGGGGCTAGCGGGGTCTACAATGAGCAGTTCTTC. It yields the protein CASSLGASGVYNEQFF.

The chain joins TRBV28 to TRBJ1-4; 7 positions agree with TRBD1. The ends lost 5 bases at V and 0 bases at J; junction bases unmatched: 6. CDR3 size: 16 residues. CDR1 and CDR2 from the germline V gene are MDHEN and SYDVKM. The CDR3 region has the DNA TGTGCCAGCAGTCGGGGGACAGAGGCAACTAATGAAAAACTGTTTTTT. This sequence encodes CASSRGTEATNEKLFF.

The V and J genes are TRBV15 and TRBJ2-7; D tentatively reads TRBD1 or TRBD2 (6 bases each). The CDR3 is made up of 13 amino acids. The V end lost 8 bases, the J end lost 5 bases, and 16 bases lay between the germline ends. From germline, CDR1 is LNHNV and CDR2 YYDKDF (reference sequence). DNA of the CDR3: TGTGCCACCGAAGGTCGGGGGCCCCACGAGCAGTACTTC. The encoded protein is CATEGRGPHEQYF.

This clonotype was counted at least ten times. The V gene is TRBV7-9, the J gene TRBJ1-5, with D perhaps matching TRBD1 (5 bases). The CDR3 consists of 13 residues. Germline V gene lookup returns CDR1 SEHNR and CDR2 FQNEAQ (reference sequence). V was pared by 4 bases and J by 4 bases, with 8 bases between. The CDR3 DNA sequence: TGTGCCAGCAGCTCGGGACGTAATCAGCCCCAGCATTTT. It translates to CASSSGRNQPQHF.

This clonotype was detected ten times or more. The chain is built from TRBV12-3 or TRBV12-4 and TRBJ2-1; D is possibly TRBD2 (5 bases). This CDR3 contains 17 residues. V lost 3 bases, J lost 1 base, and 16 bases lay in between. The CDR3 loop is CASSFLTEVQSYNEQFF. In DNA form, the CDR3 reads TGTGCCAGCAGTTTTTTGACGGAGGTCCAGTCCTACAATGAGCAGTTCTTC.

V is TRBV14 and J is TRBJ1-2; 11 bases map to TRBD1. Germline V gene sequence: CDR1 SGHDN, CDR2 FVKESK. The V segment lost 2 bases and the J segment 4 bases; nucleotides outside the gene matches: 6. This CDR3 contains 16 residues. The CDR3 sequence is CASSQQRTGGIYGYTF. CDR3 DNA: TGTGCCAGCAGCCAACAACGGACAGGGGGCATCTATGGCTACACCTTC.

This clonotype was seen only a few times. The chain couples TRBV2 to TRBJ2-7; no firm D call. The V end was cut by 3 bases, the J end by 2 bases, with 11 bases between. The germline gives CDR1 SNHLY, CDR2 FYNNEI. The CDR3 runs to 14 residues. This CDR3 is CASSEADPAYEQYF. CDR3 nucleotides: TGTGCCAGCAGTGAGGCAGATCCTGCCTACGAGCAGTACTTC.

Regarding this clonotype: A junction boundary mismatches the germline segment, possibly from a read error. J is TRBJ1-1 and V is TRBV9, with D possibly matching TRBD1 (5 bases). This CDR3 comprises 17 residues. Germline V lookup: CDR1 SGDLS, CDR2 YYNGEE. In nucleotides, the CDR3 is TGTGCCAACAGCGTAGCAGGGTCCGGCGGCATGAACACTGAAGCTTTCTTT. It translates to CANSVAGSGGMNTEAFF. The complete variable domain, with remaining parts taken from reference TRBV9 and TRBJ1-1, reads DSGVTQTPKHLITATGQRVTLRCSPRSGDLSVYWYQQSLDQGLQFLIQYYNGEERAKGNILERFSAQQFPDLHSELNLSSLELGDSALYFCANSVAGSGGMNTEAFFGQGTRLTVV.

With respect to this clonotype: A read error may account for a junction end that differs from germline. The chain recombines TRBV7-3 with TRBJ2-1; D is perhaps TRBD1 (5 bases). Per the germline V gene, CDR1 is SGHTA and CDR2 is FQGTGA. The CDR3 loop spans 14 amino acids. CDR3 residues: CTSSLLWGPDEQFF. Written as DNA, the CDR3 is TGTACCAGCAGCCTCCTTTGGGGCCCGGATGAGCAGTTCTTC.

The chain combines TRBV9 with TRBJ2-2, with 8 bases identical to TRBD2. J was trimmed by 0 bases and V by 3 bases; bases with no gene match: 7. In germline, CDR1 is SGDLS, CDR2 YYNGEE. There are 17 residues in the CDR3. The CDR3 DNA follows: TGTGCCAGCAGCGAAAGATTAGCGGGAACGAACACCGGGGAGCTGTTTTTT. It yields the protein CASSERLAGTNTGELFF.

This clonotype was seen a few times. This chain joins TRBV12-3 or TRBV12-4 and TRBJ2-7; perhaps TRBD2 as D (6 bases). CDR3 length: 15 residues. V lost 6 bases to trimming and J lost 3 bases, with 18 bases between them. CDR3 loop: CASSFTGGGVYEQYF. The CDR3 DNA reads as TGTGCCAGCAGCTTCACTGGTGGAGGGGTCTACGAGCAGTACTTC.

V gene TRBV27 combines with J gene TRBJ2-7; a weak D match, TRBD1 (5 bases). Germline loops: CDR1 MNHEY, CDR2 SMNVEV (reference sequence). The V end lost 0 bases, the J end lost 0 bases, and 12 bases lay between the germline ends. The CDR3 consists of 16 residues. The CDR3 region is CASSLSGPSGSYEQYF. The DNA for the CDR3 is TGTGCCAGCAGTTTATCGGGGCCCTCGGGCTCCTACGAGCAGTACTTC.

This clonotype has just a few counts. The chain employs TRBV10-3 and TRBJ1-1, with TRBD1 identical over 8 bases. Germline V gives CDR1 ENHRY, CDR2 SYGVKD. The CDR3 length is 13 residues. Trimming cost V 11 bases and J 7 bases; bases outside gene matches: 12. The CDR3 loop reads CAVRTGQHGEAFF. The CDR3 nucleotides are TGTGCCGTTCGGACAGGGCAGCATGGTGAAGCTTTCTTT.

The chain couples TRBV4-3 to TRBJ2-3; the D is unclear. The germline V gene encodes CDR1 LGHNA and CDR2 YSLEER. The CDR3 has 15 residues. V was pared by 0 bases and J by 2 bases, with 9 bases between. Here the CDR3 reads CASSQDGTATDTQYF. CDR3 nucleotides: TGCGCCAGCAGCCAAGATGGAACGGCCACAGATACGCAGTATTTT.

This chain uses TRBV20-1 with TRBJ2-2; D not certain. CDR3 size: 12 residues. Trimming removed 1 base from V and 1 base from J, with 1 base in between. Germline loops: CDR1 DFQATT, CDR2 SNEGSKA (reference sequence). CDR3 coding DNA: TGCAGTGCTAGAGTGAACACCGGGGAGCTGTTTTTT. This codes for CSARVNTGELFF.

This clonotype was seen once. A junction end diverges from the germline sequence, so it may reflect a read error. This rearrangement joins TRBV20-1 to TRBJ2-1, with a tentative D call TRBD2 (5 bases). Germline CDR1 reads DFQATT; CDR2 reads SNEGSKA (reference sequence). This CDR3 spans 12 amino acids. The CDR3 protein is CSSSSSYNEQFF. The CDR3 DNA reads TGCAGTTCTAGCTCTTCCTACAATGAGCAGTTCTTC.